The entry below describes one T cell receptor beta chain. This sample is part of a study of blood T cell repertoires in COVID-19. Original methodology: Estimated nucleated cell counts came from reference gene primer amplification. TCRdb's table, derived via immunoSEQ multiplex PCR, lists solely in-frame clones and lacks some. V and J calls and clone size come straight from that table; D and trimming were deduced from the DNA. The sample holds 80,000 to 100,000 clones; approximately 90% are singletons and the top ten take about 3%. V lost 0 bases to trimming and J lost 4 bases, with 19 bases between them. The CDR3 contains 18 residues. CDR1 is LGHNA, CDR2 YNFKEQ, per germline.

Sequencing used peripheral blood. This chain joins TRBV4-2 and TRBJ2-1, with D possibly being TRBD2 (5 bases). The clonotype originates from a woman in her forties or fifties with active or convalescent COVID-19. CDR3 sequence: CASSQDKRRTKGYNEQFF. The CDR3 bases are TGTGCCAGCAGCCAAGATAAAAGGAGGACGAAAGGTTACAATGAGCAGTTCTTC.